This note documents a single T cell receptor beta chain sequence. CDR1 and CDR2 (germline): MNHEY, SVGAGI. V lost 1 base to trimming and J lost 9 bases, with 16 bases between them. This CDR3 region has 15 residues. Seattle's enrolled individuals joined amid active infection and were then monitored longitudinally. This specimen comes from a study of blood T cell repertoires in COVID-19. Study overall: Researchers got acute and convalescent COVID-19 samples from the United States, Italy and Spain.

Some clones are missing from TCRdb's copy, which holds only in-frame ones; the method was immunoSEQ multiplex PCR. The sample lists 250,000 to 350,000 clones; approximately 86% were seen once. This clonotype originated in a human donor with COVID-19, enrolled during active disease. The donor label of this sample is uncertain. The J gene is TRBJ2-1, the V gene TRBV6-5, with D maybe TRBD2 (6 bases). The sequenced sample was peripheral blood. The DNA for the CDR3 is TGTGCCAGCAGTTACTTCCGGGAGAGGGGCGGTGAGCAGTTCTTC. Amino acid sequence: CASSYFRERGGEQFF.